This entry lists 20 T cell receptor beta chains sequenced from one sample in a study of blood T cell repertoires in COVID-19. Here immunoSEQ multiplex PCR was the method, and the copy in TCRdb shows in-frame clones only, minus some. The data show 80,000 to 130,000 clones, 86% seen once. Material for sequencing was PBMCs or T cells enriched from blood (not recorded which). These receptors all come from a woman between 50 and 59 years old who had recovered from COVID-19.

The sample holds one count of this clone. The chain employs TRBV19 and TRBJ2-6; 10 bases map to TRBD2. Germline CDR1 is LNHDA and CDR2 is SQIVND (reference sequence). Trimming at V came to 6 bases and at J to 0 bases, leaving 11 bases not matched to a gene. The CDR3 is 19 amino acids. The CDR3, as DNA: TGTGCCAGTAGGCCCTCCCCGGGACTAGCGAGCTCTGGGGCCAACGTCCTGACTTTC. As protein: CASRPSPGLASSGANVLTF.

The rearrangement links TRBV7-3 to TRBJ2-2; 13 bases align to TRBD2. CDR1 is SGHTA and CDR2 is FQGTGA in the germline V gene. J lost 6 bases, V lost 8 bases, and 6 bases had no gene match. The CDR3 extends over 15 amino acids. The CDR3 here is CASCELAGGAGELFF. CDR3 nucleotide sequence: TGTGCCAGCTGCGAACTAGCGGGAGGGGCCGGGGAGCTGTTTTTT.

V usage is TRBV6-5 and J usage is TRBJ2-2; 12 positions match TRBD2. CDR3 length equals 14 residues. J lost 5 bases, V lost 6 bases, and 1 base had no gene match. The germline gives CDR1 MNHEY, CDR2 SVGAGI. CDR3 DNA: TGTGCCAGCAGCGGGACTAGCGGGACCGGGGAGCTGTTTTTT. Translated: CASSGTSGTGELFF.

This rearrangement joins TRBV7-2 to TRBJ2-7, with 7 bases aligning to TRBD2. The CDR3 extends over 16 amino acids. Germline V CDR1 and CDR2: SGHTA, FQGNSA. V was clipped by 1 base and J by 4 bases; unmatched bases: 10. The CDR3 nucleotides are TGTGCCAGCAGCTTAGTCGGGCCGGGGGGAACGTACGAGCAGTACTTC. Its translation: CASSLVGPGGTYEQYF. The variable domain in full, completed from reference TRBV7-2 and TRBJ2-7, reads GAGVSQSPSNKVTEKGKDVELRCDPISGHTALYWYRQSLGQGLEFLIYFQGNSAPDKSGLPSDRFSAERTGGSVSTLTIQRTQQEDSAVYLCASSLVGPGGTYEQYFGPGTRLTVT.

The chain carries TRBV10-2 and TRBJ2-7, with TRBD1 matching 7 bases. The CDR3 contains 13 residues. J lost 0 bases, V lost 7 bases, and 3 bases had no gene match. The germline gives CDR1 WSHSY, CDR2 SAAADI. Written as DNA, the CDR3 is TGCGCCAGCAATGGACAGGTCTCCTACGAGCAGTACTTC. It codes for CASNGQVSYEQYF.

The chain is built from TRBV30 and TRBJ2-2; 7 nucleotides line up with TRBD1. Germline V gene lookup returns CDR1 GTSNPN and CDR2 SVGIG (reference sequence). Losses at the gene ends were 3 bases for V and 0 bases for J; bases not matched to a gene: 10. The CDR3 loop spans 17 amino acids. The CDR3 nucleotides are TGTGCCTGGAGCTTCGGGACAGCCAAACCGAACACCGGGGAGCTGTTTTTT. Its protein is CAWSFGTAKPNTGELFF.

CDR3 coding DNA: TGTGCCAGTAGTATCGGGGGGCGGCAGGGCGGCAATCAGCCCCAGCATTTT. It translates to CASSIGGRQGGNQPQHF. V is TRBV19 and J is TRBJ1-5; D is possibly TRBD1 (6 bases). Germline V gives CDR1 LNHDA, CDR2 SQIVND (reference sequence). V lost 3 bases and J lost 2, with 17 bases in between. The CDR3 loop spans 17 amino acids.

The CDR3 nucleotides read TGTGCCACCAGCAGAGATAACCAAGCCTATGGCTACACCTTC. Protein: CATSRDNQAYGYTF. This chain uses TRBV15 with TRBJ1-2; no definite D call. Germline V gene sequence: CDR1 LNHNV, CDR2 YYDKDF (reference sequence). Trimming pared 0 bases from V and 4 bases from J, leaving 9 bases between. The CDR3 has 14 residues.

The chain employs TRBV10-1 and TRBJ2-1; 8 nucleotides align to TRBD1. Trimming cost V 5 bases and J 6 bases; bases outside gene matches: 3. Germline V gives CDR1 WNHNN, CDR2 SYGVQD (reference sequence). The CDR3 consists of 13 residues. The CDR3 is CASSPGGANEQFF. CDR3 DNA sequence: TGCGCCAGCAGTCCAGGGGGCGCCAATGAGCAGTTCTTC.

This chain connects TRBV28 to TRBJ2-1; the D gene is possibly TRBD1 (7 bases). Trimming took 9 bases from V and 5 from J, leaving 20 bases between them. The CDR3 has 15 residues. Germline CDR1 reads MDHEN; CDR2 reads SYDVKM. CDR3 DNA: TGTGCCAGTGGAGGGGGACAGCTAGGGAACAATGAGCAGTTCTTC. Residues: CASGGGQLGNNEQFF. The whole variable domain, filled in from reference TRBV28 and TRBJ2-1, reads DVKVTQSSRYLVKRTGEKVFLECVQDMDHENMFWYRQDPGLGLRLIYFSYDVKMKEKGDIPEGYSVSREKKERFSLILESASTNQTSMYLCASGGGQLGNNEQFFGPGTRLTVL.

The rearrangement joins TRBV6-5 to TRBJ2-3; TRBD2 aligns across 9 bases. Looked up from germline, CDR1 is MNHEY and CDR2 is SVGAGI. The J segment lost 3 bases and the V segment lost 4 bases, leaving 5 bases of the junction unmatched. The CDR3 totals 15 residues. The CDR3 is CASSLAGAQTDTQYF. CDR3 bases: TGTGCCAGCAGTTTAGCGGGGGCCCAGACAGATACGCAGTATTTT.

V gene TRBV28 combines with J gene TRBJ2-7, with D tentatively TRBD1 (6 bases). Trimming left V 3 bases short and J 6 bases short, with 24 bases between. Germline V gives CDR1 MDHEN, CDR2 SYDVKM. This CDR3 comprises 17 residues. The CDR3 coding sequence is TGTGCCAGCAGTTTTATCGCAGTAGGGGGACGCGCATTCGAGCAGTACTTC. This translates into CASSFIAVGGRAFEQYF.

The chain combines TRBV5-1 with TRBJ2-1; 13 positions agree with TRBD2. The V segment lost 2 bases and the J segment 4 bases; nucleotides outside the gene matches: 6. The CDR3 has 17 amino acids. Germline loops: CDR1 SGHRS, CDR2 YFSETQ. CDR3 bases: TGCGCCAGCAGCTTACTAGCGGGGGGGCTCGGATACAATGAGCAGTTCTTC. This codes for CASSLLAGGLGYNEQFF.

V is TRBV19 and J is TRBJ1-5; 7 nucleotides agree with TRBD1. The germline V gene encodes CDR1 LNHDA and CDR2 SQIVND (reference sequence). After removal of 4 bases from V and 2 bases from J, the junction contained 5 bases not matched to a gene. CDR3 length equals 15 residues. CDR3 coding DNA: TGTGCCAGTAGTAAAGAGGGGGCTGGCAATCAGCCCCAGCATTTT. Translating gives CASSKEGAGNQPQHF.

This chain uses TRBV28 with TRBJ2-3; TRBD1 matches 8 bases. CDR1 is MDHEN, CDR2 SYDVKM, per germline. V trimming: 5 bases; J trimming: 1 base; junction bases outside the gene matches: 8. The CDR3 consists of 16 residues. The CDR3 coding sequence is TGTGCCAGCAGTCCCCGGACAGGGCCAGGCACAGATACGCAGTATTTT. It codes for CASSPRTGPGTDTQYF. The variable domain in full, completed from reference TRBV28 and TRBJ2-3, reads DVKVTQSSRYLVKRTGEKVFLECVQDMDHENMFWYRQDPGLGLRLIYFSYDVKMKEKGDIPEGYSVSREKKERFSLILESASTNQTSMYLCASSPRTGPGTDTQYFGPGTRLTVL.

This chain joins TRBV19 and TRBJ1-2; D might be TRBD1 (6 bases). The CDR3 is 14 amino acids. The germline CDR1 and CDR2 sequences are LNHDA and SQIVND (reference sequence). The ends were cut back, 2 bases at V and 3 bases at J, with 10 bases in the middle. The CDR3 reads CASSIRQADYGYTF. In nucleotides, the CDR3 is TGTGCCAGTAGTATAAGACAGGCAGACTATGGCTACACCTTC.

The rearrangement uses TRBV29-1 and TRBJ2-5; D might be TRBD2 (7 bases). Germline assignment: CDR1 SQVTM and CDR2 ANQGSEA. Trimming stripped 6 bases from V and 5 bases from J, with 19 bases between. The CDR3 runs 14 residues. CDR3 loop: CSVQTPQGGETQYF. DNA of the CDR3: TGCAGCGTCCAGACGCCACAGGGAGGGGAGACCCAGTACTTC. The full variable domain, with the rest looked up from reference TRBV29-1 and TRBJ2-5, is SAVISQKPSRDICQRGTSLTIQCQVDSQVTMMFWYRQQPGQSLTLIATANQGSEATYESGFVIDKFPISRPNLTFSTLTVSNMSPEDSSIYLCSVQTPQGGETQYFGPGTRLLVL.

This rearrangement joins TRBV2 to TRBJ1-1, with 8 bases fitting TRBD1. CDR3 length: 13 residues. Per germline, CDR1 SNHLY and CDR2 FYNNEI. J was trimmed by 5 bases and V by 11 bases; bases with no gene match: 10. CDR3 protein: CAGITDRGTEAFF. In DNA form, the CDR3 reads TGTGCCGGCATTACCGACAGGGGAACTGAAGCTTTCTTT. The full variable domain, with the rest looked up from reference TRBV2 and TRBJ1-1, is EPEVTQTPSHQVTQMGQEVILRCVPISNHLYFYWYRQILGQKVEFLVSFYNNEISEKSEIFDDQFSVERPDGSNFTLKIRSTKLEDSAMYFCAGITDRGTEAFFGQGTRLTVV.

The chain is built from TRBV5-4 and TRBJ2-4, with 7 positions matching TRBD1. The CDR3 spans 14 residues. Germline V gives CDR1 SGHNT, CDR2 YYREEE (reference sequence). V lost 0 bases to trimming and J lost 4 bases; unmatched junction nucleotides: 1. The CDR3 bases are TGTGCCAGCAGCTTGGGACAGGGTAAAAACATTCAGTACTTC. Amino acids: CASSLGQGKNIQYF.

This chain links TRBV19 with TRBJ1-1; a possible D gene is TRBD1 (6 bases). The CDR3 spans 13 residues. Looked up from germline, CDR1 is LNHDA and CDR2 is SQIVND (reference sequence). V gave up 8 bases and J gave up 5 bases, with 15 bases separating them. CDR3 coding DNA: TGTGCCAGTCTGAACAGGGAAAGTACTGAAGCTTTCTTT. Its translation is CASLNRESTEAFF.